This T cell receptor (beta chain) appears in the sequencing data of a study of blood T cell repertoires in COVID-19. Whole-study context: Acute and convalescent COVID-19 samples came from the United States, Italy and Spain. T cells, B-cell-depleted T cells, or PBMCs supplied cDNA or gDNA.

The germline gives CDR1 SNHLY, CDR2 FYNNEI. The V end lost 2 bases, the J end lost 2 bases, and 9 bases lay between the germline ends. The CDR3 has 15 residues. Per the original methods: For nucleated cells, counts were estimated from reference gene primer amplification. Repertoires were generated with immunoSEQ multiplex PCR, while TCRdb's copy carries only in-frame clones and drops some. Clone size and the V and J calls come from that table; the DNA yielded D and trimming. This table holds some 21,000 clones, 90% found once. The genes are TRBV2 and TRBJ2-2, with D perhaps matching TRBD2 (5 bases). The TCR was taken from a human donor in a cohort sampled during active COVID-19. Sequencing used peripheral blood. CDR3 loop: CASSELATNTGELFF. In nucleotides, the CDR3 is TGTGCCAGCAGTGAATTAGCGACCAACACCGGGGAGCTGTTTTTT.